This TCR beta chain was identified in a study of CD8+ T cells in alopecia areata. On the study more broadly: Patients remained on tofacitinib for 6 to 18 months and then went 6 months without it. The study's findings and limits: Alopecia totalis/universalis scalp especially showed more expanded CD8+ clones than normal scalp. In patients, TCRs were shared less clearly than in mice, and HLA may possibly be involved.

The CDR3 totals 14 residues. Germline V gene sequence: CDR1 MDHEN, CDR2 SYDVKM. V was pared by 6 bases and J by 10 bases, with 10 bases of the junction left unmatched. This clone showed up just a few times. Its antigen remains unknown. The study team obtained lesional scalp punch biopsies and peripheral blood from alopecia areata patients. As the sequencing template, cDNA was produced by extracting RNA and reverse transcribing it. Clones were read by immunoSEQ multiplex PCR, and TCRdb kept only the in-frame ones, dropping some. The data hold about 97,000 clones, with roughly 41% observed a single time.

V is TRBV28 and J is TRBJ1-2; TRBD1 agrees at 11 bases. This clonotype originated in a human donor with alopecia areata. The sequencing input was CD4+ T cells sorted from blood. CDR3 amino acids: CASRDLRTGGDYTF. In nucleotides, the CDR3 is TGTGCCAGCAGGGACTTGCGGACAGGGGGCGACTACACCTTC.